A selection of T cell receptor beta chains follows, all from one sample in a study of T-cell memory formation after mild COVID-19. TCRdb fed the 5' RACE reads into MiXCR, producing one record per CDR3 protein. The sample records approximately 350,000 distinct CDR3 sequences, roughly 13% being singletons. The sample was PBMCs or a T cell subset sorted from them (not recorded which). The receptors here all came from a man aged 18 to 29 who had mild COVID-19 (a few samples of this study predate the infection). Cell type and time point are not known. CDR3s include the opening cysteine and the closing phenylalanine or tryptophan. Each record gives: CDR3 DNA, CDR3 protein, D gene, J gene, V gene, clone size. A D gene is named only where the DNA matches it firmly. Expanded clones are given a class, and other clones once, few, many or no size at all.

CDR3 DNA: TGCGCCAGCAGCCAAGATCGATCGAACCTCTATGGCTACACCTTC
CDR3 protein: CASSQDRSNLYGYTF
D gene: .
J gene: TRBJ1-2
V gene: TRBV4-1
clone size: .

CDR3 DNA: TGCAGTGCTAGAGGGACAGTTAATCAGCCCCAGCATTTT
CDR3 protein: CSARGTVNQPQHF
D gene: .
J gene: TRBJ1-5
V gene: TRBV20-1
clone size: .

CDR3 DNA: TGTGCCAGCAGCGCTGGGTACAATGAGCAGTTCTTC
CDR3 protein: CASSAGYNEQFF
D gene: .
J gene: TRBJ2-1
V gene: TRBV9
clone size: many

CDR3 DNA: TGCGCCAGCAGACTTAGCGGGGGGATATTGGAGACCCAGTACTTC
CDR3 protein: CASRLSGGILETQYF
D gene: TRBD2
J gene: TRBJ2-5
V gene: TRBV5-1
clone size: .

CDR3 DNA: TGTGCCAGCTTCGTAGGGACCGGGGAGCTGTTTTTT
CDR3 protein: CASFVGTGELFF
D gene: .
J gene: TRBJ2-2
V gene: TRBV6-2/TRBV6-3
clone size: .

CDR3 DNA: TGCGCCAGCAGCTTGGTGGCGGAGAAAGAGACCCAGTACTTC
CDR3 protein: CASSLVAEKETQYF
D gene: .
J gene: TRBJ2-5
V gene: TRBV5-1
clone size: few

CDR3 DNA: TGCAGTGCCACGGACTTGAGCTCCTACAATGAGCAGTTCTTC
CDR3 protein: CSATDLSSYNEQFF
D gene: .
J gene: TRBJ2-1
V gene: TRBV20-1
clone size: .

CDR3 DNA: TGTGCCAGCAGCTTGGGCGGGGGACGTAATCAGCCCCAGCATTTT
CDR3 protein: CASSLGGGRNQPQHF
D gene: .
J gene: TRBJ1-5
V gene: TRBV11-2
clone size: .

CDR3 DNA: TGCGCCAGCAGCCTGGACAGCAGGGATCAGCCCCAGCATTTT
CDR3 protein: CASSLDSRDQPQHF
D gene: .
J gene: TRBJ1-5
V gene: TRBV5-1
clone size: few

CDR3 DNA: TGTGCCATCAGTGAAGCAGGGGTCTACACAGATACGCAGTATTTT
CDR3 protein: CAISEAGVYTDTQYF
D gene: .
J gene: TRBJ2-3
V gene: TRBV10-3
clone size: few

CDR3 DNA: TGTGCCACCAGTGTTGGTAGCAATCAGCCCCAGCATTTT
CDR3 protein: CATSVGSNQPQHF
D gene: .
J gene: TRBJ1-5
V gene: TRBV24-1
clone size: few

CDR3 DNA: TGCGCCAGCAGCAGTCAACGCGGGGGTCAAGAGACCCAGTACTTC
CDR3 protein: CASSSQRGGQETQYF
D gene: TRBD2
J gene: TRBJ2-5
V gene: TRBV4-3
clone size: many

CDR3 DNA: TGCGCCAGCAGCGGCCAGCCCCTGGCTGAGCAGTTCTTC
CDR3 protein: CASSGQPLAEQFF
D gene: .
J gene: TRBJ2-1
V gene: TRBV5-1
clone size: few

CDR3 DNA: TGCAGTGCTGCCGCCAGGGGACGATCCTACGAGCAGTACTTC
CDR3 protein: CSAAARGRSYEQYF
D gene: .
J gene: TRBJ2-7
V gene: TRBV20-1
clone size: .

CDR3 DNA: TGTGCCAGCAGCCTGGGGGACAGGGGGATGGGTACTGAAGCTTTCTTT
CDR3 protein: CASSLGDRGMGTEAFF
D gene: TRBD1
J gene: TRBJ1-1
V gene: TRBV3-1
clone size: few

CDR3 DNA: TGCGCCAGCAGCCAAGATAACGGAGCTAACTATGGCTACACCTTC
CDR3 protein: CASSQDNGANYGYTF
D gene: .
J gene: TRBJ1-2
V gene: TRBV4-3
clone size: .

CDR3 DNA: TGTGCCAGCAGGCCGAGGATGGGCTATGGCTACACCTTC
CDR3 protein: CASRPRMGYGYTF
D gene: .
J gene: TRBJ1-2
V gene: TRBV12-3/TRBV12-4
clone size: .

CDR3 DNA: TGTGCCAGCAGCTTGGAATTTCCGGGCACTGAAGCTTTCTTT
CDR3 protein: CASSLEFPGTEAFF
D gene: .
J gene: TRBJ1-1
V gene: TRBV11-2
clone size: .

CDR3 DNA: TGTGCCAGCAGTAACCACGGCGGGGAAGAGACCCAGTACTTC
CDR3 protein: CASSNHGGEETQYF
D gene: .
J gene: TRBJ2-5
V gene: TRBV6-2/TRBV6-3
clone size: .

CDR3 DNA: TGCAGTGCTAGGGGCACCCTCTACGAGCAGTACTTC
CDR3 protein: CSARGTLYEQYF
D gene: .
J gene: TRBJ2-7
V gene: TRBV20-1
clone size: few

CDR3 DNA: TGTGCCAGCAGTCGGACAGCCGGGAGGATCGACACCTTC
CDR3 protein: CASSRTAGRIDTF
D gene: .
J gene: TRBJ1-2
V gene: TRBV7-9
clone size: few

CDR3 DNA: TGTGCCAGCAGTGAAGATTCCACAGGGCGCGGCTACACCTTC
CDR3 protein: CASSEDSTGRGYTF
D gene: .
J gene: TRBJ1-2
V gene: TRBV6-1
clone size: .

CDR3 DNA: TGCAGTGCTAGGAAGTCGGGGGGCACCGGGGAGCTGTTTTTT
CDR3 protein: CSARKSGGTGELFF
D gene: TRBD2
J gene: TRBJ2-2
V gene: TRBV20-1
clone size: few

CDR3 DNA: TGTGCCAGCAGCCCCAGGGACCCCCAGTCACTAGAGAACACTGAAGCTTTCTTT
CDR3 protein: CASSPRDPQSLENTEAFF
D gene: .
J gene: TRBJ1-1
V gene: TRBV7-6
clone size: many

CDR3 DNA: TGTGCCAGCAGCCAACTGGGACAGTCTAGCACAGATACGCAGTATTTT
CDR3 protein: CASSQLGQSSTDTQYF
D gene: TRBD1
J gene: TRBJ2-3
V gene: TRBV4-2
clone size: .

CDR3 DNA: TGTGCCACCATGAGAGAGTACCAAGAGACCCAGTACTTC
CDR3 protein: CATMREYQETQYF
D gene: .
J gene: TRBJ2-5
V gene: TRBV5-4
clone size: .

CDR3 DNA: TGTGCCAGCAGCCAAACCCGGGGGGAGGAGACCCAGTACTTC
CDR3 protein: CASSQTRGEETQYF
D gene: TRBD2
J gene: TRBJ2-5
V gene: TRBV3-1
clone size: few

CDR3 DNA: TGTGCCAGCAGGGGGATCGGAATCTTTACCCCCTATGGCTACACCTTC
CDR3 protein: CASRGIGIFTPYGYTF
D gene: .
J gene: TRBJ1-2
V gene: TRBV12-3/TRBV12-4
clone size: few

CDR3 DNA: TGCGCCAGCAGCCAGGTGGGGGGAGACGCTGGAAACACCATATATTTT
CDR3 protein: CASSQVGGDAGNTIYF
D gene: .
J gene: TRBJ1-3
V gene: TRBV4-1
clone size: .

CDR3 DNA: TGTGCCAGCAATATTCCAGGGGCGAACACTGAAGCTTTCTTT
CDR3 protein: CASNIPGANTEAFF
D gene: .
J gene: TRBJ1-1
V gene: TRBV6-5
clone size: few

CDR3 DNA: TGCAGTGCTCCAGTGCCTCTTCTATCAGAGACCCAGTACTTC
CDR3 protein: CSAPVPLLSETQYF
D gene: .
J gene: TRBJ2-5
V gene: TRBV20-1
clone size: many

CDR3 DNA: TGTGCCAGCAGGCCCGAGTGGGGGCGGGCCGATGAGCAGTTCTTC
CDR3 protein: CASRPEWGRADEQFF
D gene: .
J gene: TRBJ2-1
V gene: TRBV7-9
clone size: .

CDR3 DNA: TGCAGTGCTAGGGGTTTCGCCACGTCCTACGAGCAGTACTTC
CDR3 protein: CSARGFATSYEQYF
D gene: .
J gene: TRBJ2-7
V gene: TRBV20-1
clone size: .

CDR3 DNA: TGCGCCAGCAGCTTGGAGGTCAGGGAAGAGACCCAGTACTTC
CDR3 protein: CASSLEVREETQYF
D gene: .
J gene: TRBJ2-5
V gene: TRBV5-1
clone size: .

CDR3 DNA: TGCGCCAGCAGCCGACCCGATGGGCTCGGGGACAGGGAGAAATCTTTC
CDR3 protein: CASSRPDGLGDREKSF
D gene: TRBD1
J gene: TRBJ2-3
V gene: TRBV4-1
clone size: many

CDR3 DNA: TGCGCCAGTAGACCCTCGTACATGCCCGGGGAACGCTATGGCTACACCTTC
CDR3 protein: CASRPSYMPGERYGYTF
D gene: .
J gene: TRBJ1-2
V gene: TRBV4-3
clone size: few

CDR3 DNA: TGTGCCAGCAGCAGGTTAGCGGGGGCCAGAGAGACCCAGTACTTC
CDR3 protein: CASSRLAGARETQYF
D gene: TRBD2
J gene: TRBJ2-5
V gene: TRBV4-2
clone size: .

CDR3 DNA: TGTGCCAGCAGTTATCTGCAAGCTAGCACAGATACGCAGTATTTT
CDR3 protein: CASSYLQASTDTQYF
D gene: .
J gene: TRBJ2-3
V gene: TRBV6-6
clone size: .

CDR3 DNA: TGTGCCAGCAGCCCCGGGGGTAGCGGATTCACAGATACGCAGTATTTT
CDR3 protein: CASSPGGSGFTDTQYF
D gene: .
J gene: TRBJ2-3
V gene: TRBV7-3
clone size: .

CDR3 DNA: TGTGCCAGCAGCTTAGAGATGGGCTACATTCAGTACTTC
CDR3 protein: CASSLEMGYIQYF
D gene: .
J gene: TRBJ2-4
V gene: TRBV7-2
clone size: .

CDR3 DNA: TGCGCCAGCAGCTTGGAGGCGGGGGCCGGCACTGAAGCTTTCTTT
CDR3 protein: CASSLEAGAGTEAFF
D gene: .
J gene: TRBJ1-1
V gene: TRBV5-1
clone size: many

CDR3 DNA: TGTGCCAGCTCACCGGGACAGGGACCTGAAGCTTTCTTT
CDR3 protein: CASSPGQGPEAFF
D gene: TRBD1
J gene: TRBJ1-1
V gene: TRBV18
clone size: .

CDR3 DNA: TGCAGTGCTCCCAGGGGGACAGGGGAAGAGACCCAGTACTTC
CDR3 protein: CSAPRGTGEETQYF
D gene: TRBD1
J gene: TRBJ2-5
V gene: TRBV20-1
clone size: .

CDR3 DNA: TGTGCCACCCTTGGCCCAGCCCGGGGGAATGAGCAGTTCTTC
CDR3 protein: CATLGPARGNEQFF
D gene: .
J gene: TRBJ2-1
V gene: TRBV25-1
clone size: .

CDR3 DNA: TGCGCCAGCAGCTTGGAGGGACTAGCGGGGATTACAAATGAGCAGTTCTTC
CDR3 protein: CASSLEGLAGITNEQFF
D gene: TRBD2
J gene: TRBJ2-1
V gene: TRBV5-1
clone size: .

CDR3 DNA: TGCGCCAGCAGCTTGGCATCTATCCCTGATACGCAGTATTTT
CDR3 protein: CASSLASIPDTQYF
D gene: .
J gene: TRBJ2-3
V gene: TRBV5-1
clone size: .

CDR3 DNA: TGTGCCAGCAGCCAAGCCCCTAACCGGCCGGGGTACTTC
CDR3 protein: CASSQAPNRPGYF
D gene: .
J gene: TRBJ2-7
V gene: TRBV3-1
clone size: .

CDR3 DNA: TGTGCCAGCAGCTCGCTAGCTAGCACCGGGGAGCTGTTTTTT
CDR3 protein: CASSSLASTGELFF
D gene: .
J gene: TRBJ2-2
V gene: TRBV11-3
clone size: .

CDR3 DNA: TGCGCCAGCAGCCCAGCCCCGGTAACCCAAGAGACCCAGTACTTC
CDR3 protein: CASSPAPVTQETQYF
D gene: .
J gene: TRBJ2-5
V gene: TRBV4-3
clone size: .

CDR3 DNA: TGTGCCAGCAGCCATTGGCAGGGTACGCAGTATTTT
CDR3 protein: CASSHWQGTQYF
D gene: .
J gene: TRBJ2-3
V gene: TRBV27
clone size: .